The present TCR beta chain was sequenced within a study of molecular identifiers for immune sequencing clone quantification. Sorting defined naive CD8 T cells as CD8+CD4-CCR7+CD45RA+. Germline V lookup: CDR1 DFQATT, CDR2 SNEGSKA (reference sequence). V lost 3 bases to trimming and J lost 5 bases; unmatched junction nucleotides: 8. The CDR3 is 15 amino acids. As previously described, bulk TCR libraries were made using listed TCR primers. TCRdb processed the PCR reads anew with MiXCR; each CDR3 protein has one entry. The sample has about 630,000 distinct CDR3 sequences, about 25% seen once. General study findings and limits: Beyond 20 RNA copies, clones held over 97% of effector molecules, compared with under 1% in naive cells. Detection of one spiked Jurkat cell's TCR RNA reportedly worked in around 1 million naive cells.

Many counts were recorded for this clonotype. Its antigen is undetermined. V usage is TRBV20-1 and J usage is TRBJ2-3, with 10 nucleotides matching TRBD2. This sequence was found in a human donor in good health. Some libraries in this study had Jurkat cell RNA spiked in. The sequenced sample consisted of naive CD8+ T cells from blood, with Jurkat cell RNA spiked in. Subset in this sample: FACS-sorted CD8+CD4-CCR7+CD45RA+ naive T cells. CDR3 in amino acids: CSARPQREGGDTQYF. DNA for the CDR3: TGCAGTGCTAGGCCCCAGCGGGAGGGGGGAGATACGCAGTATTTT.